The next 24 T cell receptor beta chains were all read from a single sample in a study of cytomegalovirus exposure and HLA in healthy donors. In the PCR, 60 Vbeta and 13 Jbeta primers were used. TCRdb's copy holds only in-frame clones and misses some; the assay was immunoSEQ multiplex PCR. The data hold some 60,000 clones, with 75% to 85% observed a single time. The sequencing sample was made of PBMCs. The receptor source for this set is a human donor in good health.

V usage is TRBV11-2 and J usage is TRBJ2-7, with 11 bases that match TRBD1. CDR3 length equals 18 residues. The germline gives CDR1 SGHAT, CDR2 FQNNGV. V lost 3 bases to trimming and J lost 3 bases; unmatched junction nucleotides: 13. The CDR3 nucleotides read TGTGCCAGCAGCTTCTCTATTTTAGGGACAGGGGGTTTCTACGAGCAGTACTTC. Translating it yields CASSFSILGTGGFYEQYF.

The chain recombines TRBV6-4 with TRBJ2-1; no reliable D call. The V end was cut by 3 bases, the J end by 7 bases, with 10 bases between. Germline values: CDR1 MRHNA, CDR2 SNTAGT. This CDR3 has 13 residues. The DNA of the CDR3 is TGTGCCAGCAGTGAAGGTGGGCGAAATGAGCAGTTCTTC. Encoded protein: CASSEGGRNEQFF.

The CDR3: CASSPLRGTIYPGYTF. DNA for the CDR3: TGTGCCAGCAGTCCTCTTAGAGGCACTATATACCCTGGCTACACCTTC. The rearrangement joins TRBV27 to TRBJ1-2; D call uncertain. This CDR3 contains 16 residues. Germline V gene sequence: CDR1 MNHEY, CDR2 SMNVEV (reference sequence). The V and J ends lost 5 bases and 7 bases respectively, with 23 bases between them.

This chain joins TRBV2 and TRBJ2-1; a possible D gene is TRBD2 (6 bases). This CDR3 spans 13 amino acids. V was cut by 6 bases and J by 12 bases, with 18 bases left in between. Germline V lookup: CDR1 SNHLY, CDR2 FYNNEI. The CDR3 reads CASSVAPSVSQFF. The CDR3, as DNA: TGTGCCAGCAGCGTCGCCCCTAGCGTCTCGCAGTTCTTC.

J is TRBJ1-1 and V is TRBV6-4; D perhaps matches TRBD1 (6 bases). The CDR3 consists of 14 residues. In germline, CDR1 is MRHNA, CDR2 SNTAGT. V was clipped by 4 bases and J by 4 bases, with 13 bases between them. CDR3 in amino acids: CASSVEQGGTEAFF. CDR3 coding DNA: TGTGCCAGCAGTGTAGAACAGGGTGGCACTGAAGCTTTCTTT.

The rearrangement joins TRBV7-3 to TRBJ2-3, with D maybe TRBD2 (6 bases). Looked up from germline, CDR1 is SGHTA and CDR2 is FQGTGA. V gave up 5 bases and J gave up 0 bases, with 15 bases separating them. This CDR3 is built from 16 residues. CDR3 nucleotides: TGTGCCAGCAGCCGCTACCTAGCGCCAAGCACAGATACGCAGTATTTT. This encodes CASSRYLAPSTDTQYF.

The J gene is TRBJ1-2, the V gene TRBV19, with unresolved D. Germline V CDR1 and CDR2: LNHDA, SQIVND (reference sequence). Trimming stripped 3 bases from V and 14 bases from J, with 16 bases between. The CDR3 is 12 amino acids. CDR3 in amino acids: CASSMNSRQDTF. CDR3 coding DNA: TGTGCCAGTAGTATGAACAGCCGCCAAGATACCTTC.

This chain connects TRBV28 to TRBJ2-7; 8 nucleotides match TRBD1. The CDR3 spans 16 residues. The trim removed 6 bases at V and 4 bases at J, leaving 14 bases unmatched. CDR1 MDHEN and CDR2 SYDVKM come from the germline V gene. CDR3 residues: CASSPIDRQGSYEQYF. CDR3 coding DNA: TGTGCCAGCAGCCCGATCGACCGACAGGGGTCTTACGAGCAGTACTTC. The entire variable domain, with the rest obtained from reference TRBV28 and TRBJ2-7, is as follows: DVKVTQSSRYLVKRTGEKVFLECVQDMDHENMFWYRQDPGLGLRLIYFSYDVKMKEKGDIPEGYSVSREKKERFSLILESASTNQTSMYLCASSPIDRQGSYEQYFGPGTRLTVT.

The CDR3 DNA follows: TGTGCCAGCAGCGTGCGTTCTAGCGGGACGTACGAGCAGTACTTC. It encodes CASSVRSSGTYEQYF. This sequence joins TRBV27 and TRBJ2-7; 9 nucleotides line up with TRBD2. Germline V CDR1 and CDR2: MNHEY, SMNVEV (reference sequence). This CDR3 contains 15 residues. V shed 6 bases, J shed 4 bases, and the junction held 10 bases outside the gene matches.

The chain joins TRBV10-3 to TRBJ2-1; 10 bases agree with TRBD2. The CDR3 consists of 15 residues. The germline gives CDR1 ENHRY, CDR2 SYGVKD. The ends lost 9 bases at V and 0 bases at J; junction bases unmatched: 5. CDR3 loop: CAILTSGDSYNEQFF. The CDR3 bases are TGTGCCATTCTAACTAGCGGGGACTCCTACAATGAGCAGTTCTTC.

This clone was found once. V gene TRBV4-2 combines with J gene TRBJ2-3; D not certain. This CDR3 is built from 12 residues. Germline CDR1 is LGHNA and CDR2 is YNFKEQ. V was shortened by 1 base and J by 5 bases, with 4 bases between the two germline ends. The chain's CDR3 is CASSQVRDTQYF. The CDR3 region has the DNA TGTGCCAGCAGCCAAGTTAGAGATACGCAGTATTTT.

In its sample, this clone was seen once. J is TRBJ1-2 and V is TRBV5-6; 10 bases line up with TRBD1. Germline V gives CDR1 SGHDT, CDR2 YYEEEE. V was pared by 0 bases and J by 7 bases, with 15 bases of the junction left unmatched. The CDR3 loop spans 18 amino acids. The CDR3 coding sequence is TGTGCCAGCAGCTTGGTAGGGACAGGGGCGTGGGCTATTTGTGGCTACACCTTC. Translation gives CASSLVGTGAWAICGYTF.

The chain is built from TRBV28 and TRBJ1-2; D is unresolved. CDR1 is MDHEN and CDR2 is SYDVKM in the germline V gene. Trimming took 5 bases from V and 1 from J, leaving 11 bases between them. CDR3 length equals 14 residues. CDR3 residues: CASSGSPLNYGYTF. The DNA for the CDR3 is TGTGCCAGCAGTGGGAGTCCACTTAACTATGGCTACACCTTC.

This chain connects TRBV15 to TRBJ2-1; D unresolved. This CDR3 spans 14 amino acids. Trimming removed 0 bases at V and 3 bases at J, with 6 bases between. Germline CDR1 and CDR2: LNHNV and YYDKDF (reference sequence). For the CDR3, the DNA is TGTGCCACCAGCAGAGACAGGAACTACAATGAGCAGTTCTTC. This translates into CATSRDRNYNEQFF. Filled out from reference TRBV15 and TRBJ2-1, the complete variable domain reads DAMVIQNPRYQVTQFGKPVTLSCSQTLNHNVMYWYQQKSSQAPKLLFHYYDKDFNNEADTPDNFQSRRPNTSFCFLDIRSPGLGDTAMYLCATSRDRNYNEQFFGPGTRLTVL.

The gene calls are TRBV7-3 and TRBJ2-5, with D possibly matching TRBD2 (6 bases). Trimming removed 1 base from V and 0 bases from J, with 9 bases in between. From germline, CDR1 is SGHTA and CDR2 FQGTGA. The CDR3 extends over 15 amino acids. Written as DNA, the CDR3 is TGTGCCAGCAGCTTAAACGGCGGGGACCAAGAGACCCAGTACTTC. Its protein is CASSLNGGDQETQYF.

This clone was seen only a few times. The J gene is TRBJ1-2, the V gene TRBV19, with D perhaps TRBD1 (5 bases). The CDR3 loop spans 13 amino acids. V dropped 3 bases and J dropped 3 bases, with 8 bases sitting between them. The germline V gene encodes CDR1 LNHDA and CDR2 SQIVND (reference sequence). The CDR3 here is CASSISRDYGYTF. The CDR3 DNA reads TGTGCCAGTAGTATTTCCAGGGACTATGGCTACACCTTC.

This clone was counted once. J is TRBJ1-3 and V is TRBV28; 7 bases fit TRBD1. In germline, CDR1 is MDHEN, CDR2 SYDVKM. The CDR3 has 15 residues. The ends lost 4 bases at V and 8 bases at J; junction bases unmatched: 11. The CDR3 coding sequence is TGTGCCAGCAGTTCCCTCCACACAGGGGTAGACACCATATATTTT. Amino acid sequence: CASSSLHTGVDTIYF.

To note about this clone: Germline and junction disagree at one end, which may indicate a read error. Within the sample, other DNA sequences also encode this same CDR3. This sequence joins TRBV18 and TRBJ2-1; tentative D call: TRBD1 (6 bases). The CDR3 runs 15 residues. In germline, CDR1 is KGHSH, CDR2 LQKENI. For the CDR3, the DNA is TGCGCCAGCTCGGACAGTTTATCGCTGTACAATGAGCAGTTCTTC. Translated: CASSDSLSLYNEQFF.

CDR3 amino acids: CASSPGKIHQPQHF. The CDR3 DNA reads as TGTGCCAGCAGTCCGGGTAAGATCCATCAGCCCCAGCATTTT. The J gene is TRBJ1-5, the V gene TRBV25-1; D not resolved. The CDR3 length is 14 residues. The germline CDR1 and CDR2 sequences are MGHDK and SYGVNS. The germline V and J ends were trimmed by 5 bases and 5 bases, with 13 bases remaining between them. The full variable domain, rest sourced from reference TRBV25-1 and TRBJ1-5, is EADIYQTPRYLVIGTGKKITLECSQTMGHDKMYWYQQDPGMELHLIHYSYGVNSTEKGDLSSESTVSRIRTEHFPLTLESARPSHTSQYLCASSPGKIHQPQHFGDGTRLSIL.

This sequence joins TRBV11-2 and TRBJ1-6; D is uncertain. The CDR3 spans 12 residues. The V end was cut by 8 bases, the J end by 5 bases, with 7 bases between. Germline-derived CDR1 and CDR2 are SGHAT and FQNNGV. In nucleotides, the CDR3 is TGTGCCAGCGGTCAGGATAATTCACCCCTCCACTTT. Encoded protein: CASGQDNSPLHF.

The V and J genes are TRBV29-1 and TRBJ1-1, with D tentatively TRBD1 (5 bases). The V and J ends lost 3 bases and 0 bases respectively, with 8 bases between them. The CDR3 runs to 13 residues. Germline V gene data show CDR1 as SQVTM and CDR2 as ANQGSEA. CDR3 in amino acids: CSVDQGLNTEAFF. As DNA, the CDR3 is TGCAGCGTTGACCAGGGCCTGAACACTGAAGCTTTCTTT. Complete variable domain (other parts from reference TRBV29-1 and TRBJ1-1): SAVISQKPSRDICQRGTSLTIQCQVDSQVTMMFWYRQQPGQSLTLIATANQGSEATYESGFVIDKFPISRPNLTFSTLTVSNMSPEDSSIYLCSVDQGLNTEAFFGQGTRLTVV.

The chain uses TRBV15 and TRBJ1-2, with TRBD1 matching over 9 bases. The germline V gene encodes CDR1 LNHNV and CDR2 YYDKDF (reference sequence). The CDR3 has 16 amino acids. The V segment lost 7 bases and the J segment 2 bases; nucleotides outside the gene matches: 11. The CDR3 loop reads CATTRDRASGNYGYTF. The CDR3 region has the DNA TGTGCCACCACTCGGGACAGGGCGTCGGGAAACTATGGCTACACCTTC.

The CDR3 region has the DNA TGTGCCAGCAGCCCGGGACAGGCTATTCAAGAGACCCAGTACTTC. This translates into CASSPGQAIQETQYF. The V call is TRBV7-3, the J call TRBJ2-5; 8 bases are a match to TRBD1. The V gene's germline CDR1 is SGHTA and CDR2 FQGTGA. The CDR3 has 15 residues. V gave up 5 bases and J gave up 2 bases; unmatched junction bases: 7.

The rearrangement joins TRBV5-1 to TRBJ2-7; a weak D match, TRBD2 (5 bases). CDR3 length: 16 amino acids. Trimming cost V 0 bases and J 2 bases, with 15 bases left between them. Germline CDR1 is SGHRS and CDR2 is YFSETQ. The DNA of the CDR3 is TGCGCCAGCAGCTTGGCCCTGGACCAGAGGGCCTACGAGCAGTACTTC. This sequence encodes CASSLALDQRAYEQYF.